These T cell receptor beta chains were read from a single sample in a study of shared clonotypes between healthy human individuals. Method: immunoSEQ multiplex PCR; TCRdb's copy keeps in-frame clones and lacks some. The sample carries some 2.3 million clones, approximately 95% recorded once. The sequenced material came from naive CD4+ T cells from PBMCs. All receptors derive from a man aged 18 to 35 in good health. Some clones in this sample may be carry-over from other donors' samples. Each CDR3 is given with its conserved first and last residue. The D gene is left open where the match is weak. Clone size appears in some rows only: once, few, many, or a class for an expanded clone.

TRBV14	NA	TRBJ2-7	NA	CASSQYGGEQYF	TGTGCCAGCAGCCAATATGGTGGGGAGCAGTACTTC
TRBV19	NA	TRBJ1-5	NA	CASRDRQVSNQPQHF	TGTGCCAGTAGAGACCGACAGGTGTCCAATCAGCCCCAGCATTTT
TRBV5-5	NA	TRBJ2-7	NA	CASSLTGKFDEQYF	TGTGCCAGCAGCTTGACAGGGAAATTCGACGAGCAGTACTTC
TRBV19	NA	TRBJ2-5	NA	CASRGPILQETQYF	TGTGCCAGTAGGGGACCGATCCTCCAAGAGACCCAGTACTTC
TRBV19	NA	TRBJ1-2	NA	CASVLLMRRPDGGTF	TGTGCCAGTGTACTTCTTATGAGGCGCCCAGATGGTGGCACCTTC
TRBV6-1	NA	TRBJ1-2	NA	CASSEVGSGRIYGYTF	TGTGCCAGCAGTGAAGTAGGGTCAGGGAGGATCTATGGCTACACCTTC
TRBV4-1	NA	TRBJ1-5	NA	CASSQDSTVYNQPQHF	TGCGCCAGCAGCCAAGATAGCACAGTCTACAATCAGCCCCAGCATTTT
TRBV18	NA	TRBJ1-2	NA	CASSPPGGTVSVSGYTF	TGTGCCAGCTCACCACCCGGCGGGACCGTCTCAGTTAGTGGCTACACCTTC
TRBV2	NA	TRBJ2-3	NA	CASGSVTDTQYF	TGTGCCAGCGGGAGCGTTACAGATACGCAGTATTTT
TRBV5-8	NA	TRBJ2-5	NA	CASSYDGRETQYF	TGTGCCAGCAGCTACGACGGGCGGGAGACCCAGTACTTC
TRBV6-1	NA	TRBJ2-2	NA	CASTLNTGELFF	TGTGCCAGCACTTTAAACACCGGGGAGCTGTTTTTT
TRBV30	NA	TRBJ2-7	NA	CAWRQFYEQYF	TGTGCCTGGAGACAGTTCTACGAGCAGTACTTC
TRBV7-9	NA	TRBJ2-5	NA	CASSLDAVTLWGQETQYF	TGTGCCAGCAGCTTAGATGCAGTAACGCTCTGGGGCCAAGAGACCCAGTACTTC
TRBV10-3	TRBD1	TRBJ1-1	NA	CAISGQLIMNTEAFF	TGTGCCATCTCGGGACAGCTGATTATGAACACTGAAGCTTTCTTT
TRBV5-4	TRBD2	TRBJ2-4	NA	CASSSTSGRGGNIQYF	TGTGCCAGCAGCTCTACTAGCGGGAGGGGCGGAAACATTCAGTACTTC
TRBV10-3	NA	TRBJ2-2	NA	CAMAPYTGELFF	TGTGCCATGGCCCCGTACACCGGGGAGCTGTTTTTT
TRBV2	TRBD1	TRBJ1-2	NA	CASNPGQINYGYTF	TGTGCCAGCAACCCGGGACAGATTAACTATGGCTACACCTTC
TRBV27	NA	TRBJ2-7	NA	CASSLIARTPPYEQYF	TGTGCCAGCAGTTTAATAGCCCGGACACCGCCTTACGAGCAGTACTTC
TRBV7-2	TRBD2	TRBJ2-3	once	CASSLLAGVADTQYF	TGTGCCAGCAGCTTATTAGCGGGAGTCGCAGATACGCAGTATTTT
TRBV30	NA	TRBJ1-4	NA	CAWSVRLNEKLFF	TGTGCCTGGAGTGTTAGGTTAAACGAAAAACTGTTTTTT
TRBV2	TRBD1	TRBJ2-7	NA	CASRRDRASYEQYF	TGTGCCAGCAGGAGGGACAGGGCCTCCTACGAGCAGTACTTC
TRBV29-1	NA	TRBJ2-5	NA	CSVYSGQETQYF	TGCAGCGTATATAGCGGCCAAGAGACCCAGTACTTC
TRBV28	NA	TRBJ2-7	NA	CASTSGVYYEQYF	TGTGCCAGCACCAGCGGTGTATATTACGAGCAGTACTTC
TRBV5-4	TRBD2	TRBJ2-7	NA	CASSAGTSLSYEQYF	TGTGCCAGCAGCGCTGGGACTAGCTTGTCCTACGAGCAGTACTTC
TRBV6-5	NA	TRBJ2-7	NA	CASSARRRGAYEQYF	TGTGCCAGCAGTGCCCGTCGGAGGGGGGCCTACGAGCAGTACTTC
TRBV5-1	NA	TRBJ2-2	NA	CASSLVSGYTGELFF	TGCGCCAGCAGCTTGGTTTCAGGGTACACCGGGGAGCTGTTTTTT
TRBV28	TRBD2	TRBJ2-5	NA	CASTLRGLRQETQYF	TGTGCCAGCACGCTGAGGGGACTAAGGCAAGAGACCCAGTACTTC
TRBV6-1	NA	TRBJ2-7	NA	CASSEALQGGKQYF	TGTGCCAGCAGTGAAGCGCTTCAGGGGGGGAAGCAGTACTTC
TRBV5-1	TRBD1	TRBJ1-1	NA	CASRIQGARGNTEAFF	TGCGCCAGCAGGATTCAGGGGGCAAGGGGTAACACTGAAGCTTTCTTT
TRBV14	NA	TRBJ2-7	NA	CASSQGQVELSSEQYF	TGTGCCAGCAGCCAAGGACAAGTAGAGTTATCGAGCGAGCAGTACTTC
TRBV6-5	TRBD1	TRBJ1-1	NA	CASSQGQGAVEAFF	TGTGCCAGCAGCCAAGGACAGGGGGCGGTTGAAGCTTTCTTT
TRBV9	TRBD1	TRBJ2-3	NA	CASSVDGQGAYTQYF	TGTGCCAGCAGCGTAGACGGGCAGGGGGCGTATACGCAGTATTTT
TRBV15	NA	TRBJ1-5	few	CATSRGGADQPQHF	TGTGCCACCAGCCGCGGGGGGGCGGACCAGCCCCAGCATTTT
TRBV18	TRBD2	TRBJ2-1	NA	CASSPGGGLAGGYEQFF	TGTGCCAGCTCACCAGGGGGAGGACTAGCGGGAGGTTATGAGCAGTTCTTC
TRBV7-2	TRBD1	TRBJ1-2	NA	CASSLLGQGVFAGYTF	TGTGCCAGCAGCTTACTTGGACAGGGAGTTTTCGCTGGCTACACCTTC
TRBV28	TRBD2	TRBJ2-1	NA	CASTPSGGRAWNNEQFF	TGTGCCAGCACCCCGTCGGGCGGGAGGGCCTGGAACAATGAGCAGTTCTTC
TRBV29-1	TRBD1	TRBJ1-3	NA	CSVVGQGSGNTIYF	TGCAGCGTGGTCGGACAGGGGTCAGGAAACACCATATATTTT
TRBV27	NA	TRBJ2-7	NA	CASSYYSDYSYEQYF	TGTGCCAGCAGCTACTATAGCGACTACTCCTACGAGCAGTACTTC
TRBV7-2	NA	TRBJ2-2	once	CASSQRPTNGPGELFF	TGTGCCAGCAGCCAGAGGCCAACAAACGGCCCCGGGGAGCTGTTTTTT
TRBV7-3	NA	TRBJ1-2	NA	CAKLPGYGYTF	TGTGCCAAACTTCCTGGCTATGGCTACACCTTC
TRBV7-2	NA	TRBJ2-4	NA	CASSLQTINIQYF	TGTGCCAGCAGCTTACAAACCATAAACATTCAGTACTTC
TRBV15	TRBD1	TRBJ1-2	NA	CATSRGQGGYDGYTF	TGTGCCACCAGCAGAGGACAGGGGGGGTACGATGGCTACACCTTC
TRBV27	NA	TRBJ1-2	NA	CASSLRGLGGYTF	TGTGCCAGCAGTTTACGGGGGCTAGGGGGCTACACCTTC
TRBV18	TRBD1	TRBJ2-1	NA	CASSQDRAYNEQFF	TGTGCCAGCTCACAGGACAGGGCGTACAATGAGCAGTTCTTC
TRBV5-6	NA	TRBJ1-1	once	CASSSGLRTETEAFF	TGTGCCAGCAGCTCAGGACTGCGAACAGAAACTGAAGCTTTCTTT
TRBV7-9	TRBD2	TRBJ2-1	NA	CASSFLRERSYNEQFF	TGTGCCAGCAGCTTTTTGCGGGAGCGGTCCTACAATGAGCAGTTCTTC
TRBV5-4	TRBD1	TRBJ1-1	few	CASSPTQGDYTEAFF	TGTGCCAGCAGCCCGACACAGGGGGATTACACTGAAGCTTTCTTT
TRBV6-5	TRBD1	TRBJ2-5	NA	CASRSGQAVETQYF	TGTGCCAGCAGGTCTGGACAGGCTGTAGAGACCCAGTACTTC
TRBV19	NA	TRBJ2-2	NA	CASGEGRAPGELFF	TGTGCCAGTGGAGAGGGCAGGGCGCCCGGGGAGCTGTTTTTT
TRBV6-5	NA	TRBJ1-2	once	CASSYGGVGYGYTF	TGTGCCAGCAGTTACGGAGGGGTGGGCTATGGCTACACCTTC
TRBV18	TRBD1	TRBJ1-1	few	CASSPGTEGDTEAFF	TGTGCCAGCTCACCGGGGACAGAGGGGGACACTGAAGCTTTCTTT
TRBV7-6	NA	TRBJ1-1	NA	CASSPNRTYPTEAFF	TGTGCCAGCAGCCCCAACCGGACCTACCCCACTGAAGCTTTCTTT
TRBV5-1	TRBD2	TRBJ2-1	NA	CASSPSGRANNEQFF	TGCGCCAGCAGCCCTAGCGGGAGGGCCAACAATGAGCAGTTCTTC
TRBV6-5	NA	TRBJ2-5	NA	CASTPSGIQETQYF	TGTGCCAGCACCCCATCCGGGATACAAGAGACCCAGTACTTC
TRBV19	NA	TRBJ1-1	few	CASSIGGTIGTEAFF	TGTGCCAGTAGTATAGGCGGAACGATTGGCACTGAAGCTTTCTTT